The 30 T cell receptor beta chains presented below share a single source sample, sequenced in a study of T cells after yellow fever vaccination. TCRdb re-called the 5' RACE reads through MiXCR, storing one row per CDR3 protein. Of around 120,000 distinct CDR3 sequences in the sample, around 15% are singletons; the top ten hold approximately 39%. This material consisted of CD8+ T cells sorted from PBMCs, taken 5 days after the yellow fever booster vaccination. These receptors all stem from a man aged 18 to 29 who received the YFV17D yellow fever vaccine.

V gene TRBV6-1 combines with J gene TRBJ2-1, with D maybe TRBD2 (5 bases). The CDR3 extends over 15 amino acids. Germline V gives CDR1 MNHNS, CDR2 SASEGT. Trimming shortened V by 5 bases and J by 3 bases, and 14 bases separated the two germline ends. Here the CDR3 DNA reads TGTGCCAGCAGTAAGAAGCGGTGGGACTACAATGAGCAGTTCTTC. This sequence encodes CASSKKRWDYNEQFF.

This clonotype was seen a handful of times. The rearrangement joins TRBV12-3 or TRBV12-4 to TRBJ1-5, with D possibly TRBD1 on 6 matching bases. CDR3 length: 14 amino acids. The V gene lost 5 bases and the J gene lost 1 base, with 9 bases spanning the gap. The CDR3 loop is CASSLRGSNQPQHF. For the CDR3, the DNA is TGTGCCAGCAGTCTAAGGGGGAGCAATCAGCCCCAGCATTTT.

The table lists this clonotype with a few counts. V and J are TRBV7-2 and TRBJ2-1; a possible D gene is TRBD1 (5 bases). The CDR3 is made up of 14 amino acids. Germline loops: CDR1 SGHTA, CDR2 FQGNSA. The V end was cut by 3 bases, the J end by 9 bases, with 15 bases between. The CDR3 region has the DNA TGTGCCAGCAGCTTCAGGGTTTCGGGTCCTGAGCAGTTCTTC. Translation: CASSFRVSGPEQFF.

V and J are TRBV5-1 and TRBJ2-5; D might be TRBD1 (7 bases). Germline V CDR1 and CDR2: SGHRS, YFSETQ. Trimming shortened V by 1 base and J by 2 bases, and 12 bases separated the two germline ends. CDR3 size: 15 residues. The DNA of the CDR3 is TGCGCCAGCAGCTTGTCAGGGGGGTGGCAAGAGACCCAGTACTTC. It translates to CASSLSGGWQETQYF.

This clonotype was detected many times. V usage is TRBV5-4 and J usage is TRBJ2-7; 9 bases match TRBD2. Germline loops: CDR1 SGHNT, CDR2 YYREEE (reference sequence). The CDR3 has 14 residues. DNA for the CDR3: TGTGCAACCTGGGGTAGCGGGGGTCCCGTGGAGCAGTACTTC. This translates into CATWGSGGPVEQYF. The variable domain in full, with the rest retrieved from reference TRBV5-4 and TRBJ2-7, is ETGVTQSPTHLIKTRGQQVTLRCSSQSGHNTVSWYQQALGQGPQFIFQYYREEENGRGNFPPRFSGLQFPNYSSELNVNALELDDSALYLCATWGSGGPVEQYFGPGTRLTVT.

This clonotype was seen a handful of times. The chain combines TRBV27 with TRBJ2-2; D not certain. Looked up from germline, CDR1 is MNHEY and CDR2 is SMNVEV (reference sequence). V dropped 2 bases and J dropped 0 bases, with 7 bases sitting between them. The CDR3 totals 15 residues. CDR3 region: CASSLIRTNTGELFF. The CDR3 DNA reads as TGTGCCAGCAGTTTAATACGGACGAACACCGGGGAGCTGTTTTTT.

This clonotype was found a few times. The chain links TRBV15 to TRBJ2-2; perhaps TRBD2 as D (6 bases). V lost 5 bases, J lost 0 bases, and 13 bases lay in between. This CDR3 comprises 16 residues. CDR1 and CDR2 from the germline V gene are LNHNV and YYDKDF (reference sequence). The CDR3, as DNA: TGTGCCACCAGCCTCCCGGGGGTTTCGAACACCGGGGAGCTGTTTTTT. Encoded protein: CATSLPGVSNTGELFF.

This clonotype came up a few times. J is TRBJ1-1 and V is TRBV6-2 or TRBV6-3; unclear D gene. Trimming left V 1 base short and J 7 bases short, with 7 bases between. The CDR3 has 12 amino acids. Germline CDR1 is MNHEY and CDR2 is SVGEGT. This CDR3 reads CASSYFGREAFF. CDR3 nucleotides: TGTGCCAGCAGTTACTTCGGACGTGAAGCTTTCTTT.

The chain joins TRBV6-6 to TRBJ1-1; TRBD1 might be the D (6 bases). Germline V gives CDR1 MNHNY, CDR2 SVGAGI (reference sequence). V was cut by 1 base and J by 3 bases, with 9 bases left in between. The CDR3 loop spans 14 amino acids. The CDR3: CASSYFNRDTEAFF. The DNA of the CDR3 is TGTGCCAGCAGTTACTTCAACAGGGACACTGAAGCTTTCTTT.

The chain links TRBV4-1 to TRBJ1-4; no clear D gene. Trimming cost V 0 bases and J 7 bases, with 27 bases left between them. The CDR3 loop spans 20 amino acids. Germline V CDR1 and CDR2: MGHRA, YSYEKL. Here the CDR3 reads CASSQDLLSPYGGRREKLFF. The CDR3 coding sequence is TGCGCCAGCAGCCAAGATCTCTTATCCCCCTATGGCGGACGCCGTGAAAAACTGTTTTTT.

The V call is TRBV29-1, the J call TRBJ2-1, with D unresolved. The CDR3 covers 16 residues. Germline loops: CDR1 SQVTM, CDR2 ANQGSEA. Trimming took off 6 bases at V and 2 bases at J, with 20 bases between the two ends. CDR3 sequence (DNA): TGCAGCGTCGCCGGGTGGGGATCAGGAGCCTACAATGAGCAGTTCTTC. It codes for CSVAGWGSGAYNEQFF.

The CDR3 DNA reads TGTGCCAGCAGCTTGGGGGACAGCCTCTACGAGCAGTACTTC. Its protein product is CASSLGDSLYEQYF. The chain joins TRBV5-6 to TRBJ2-7; TRBD1 agrees at 7 bases. Per germline, CDR1 SGHDT and CDR2 YYEEEE. Germline trimming cut 0 bases from V and 3 bases from J; bases unmatched to any gene: 3. The CDR3 contains 14 residues. Looking up the rest from reference TRBV5-6 and TRBJ2-7 gives the full variable domain: DAGVTQSPTHLIKTRGQQVTLRCSPKSGHDTVSWYQQALGQGPQFIFQYYEEEERQRGNFPDRFSGHQFPNYSSELNVNALLLGDSALYLCASSLGDSLYEQYFGPGTRLTVT.

This clonotype has more than one count but fewer than ten. The chain has TRBV4-3 and TRBJ2-1; the D gene is possibly TRBD2 (8 bases). CDR1 and CDR2 (germline): LGHNA, YSLEER. The CDR3 has 16 residues. With 0 bases removed from V and 8 bases from J, the gap between germline ends came to 17 bases. The CDR3 loop is CASSQEAGDREDEQFF. DNA of the CDR3: TGCGCCAGCAGCCAAGAAGCGGGAGACAGGGAGGATGAGCAGTTCTTC.

This clonotype was detected ten times or more. This chain joins TRBV4-3 and TRBJ1-2; a weak D match, TRBD1 (5 bases). The CDR3 runs to 14 residues. V lost 1 base to trimming and J lost 7 bases, with 13 bases between them. Per the germline V gene, CDR1 is LGHNA and CDR2 is YSLEER. This chain's CDR3 is CASSQVAGEGGYTF. CDR3 sequence (DNA): TGCGCCAGCAGCCAAGTGGCGGGGGAAGGTGGCTACACCTTC.

This clonotype turned up a few times. The chain joins TRBV9 to TRBJ1-3, with D possibly matching TRBD1 (6 bases). Trimming removed 5 bases at V and 3 bases at J, with 12 bases between. The germline gives CDR1 SGDLS, CDR2 YYNGEE. There are 14 residues in the CDR3. This CDR3 reads CASSSQGGGNTIYF. As DNA, the CDR3 is TGTGCCAGCAGTTCTCAAGGGGGTGGAAACACCATATATTTT. The full variable domain, its missing parts supplied by reference TRBV9 and TRBJ1-3, is DSGVTQTPKHLITATGQRVTLRCSPRSGDLSVYWYQQSLDQGLQFLIQYYNGEERAKGNILERFSAQQFPDLHSELNLSSLELGDSALYFCASSSQGGGNTIYFGEGSWLTVV.

Only a few counts were recorded for this clonotype. The chain couples TRBV11-3 to TRBJ2-3; the match to TRBD2 covers 8 bases. This CDR3 comprises 16 residues. J lost 0 bases, V lost 1 base, and 3 bases had no gene match. The germline gives CDR1 SGHNT, CDR2 YENEEA. CDR3 amino acids: CASSLGAGGSTDTQYF. CDR3 coding DNA: TGTGCCAGCAGCTTAGGGGCGGGGGGAAGCACAGATACGCAGTATTTT.

The V call is TRBV6-1, the J call TRBJ2-7; D is undetermined. Trimming removed 7 bases at V and 3 bases at J, with 10 bases between. The length of the CDR3 is 12 residues. Germline lookup yields CDR1 MNHNS and CDR2 SASEGT. The CDR3 protein is CASILDLYEQYF. In DNA, the CDR3 is TGTGCCAGCATCCTCGACCTCTACGAGCAGTACTTC.

This chain connects TRBV7-6 to TRBJ2-3; 10 nucleotides match TRBD2. The CDR3 has 16 amino acids. Germline CDR1 is SGHVS and CDR2 is FNYEAQ. J was trimmed by 2 bases and V by 6 bases; bases with no gene match: 8. This CDR3 reads CASSRIAGGITDTQYF. As DNA, the CDR3 is TGTGCCAGCAGTAGGATAGCGGGGGGAATCACAGATACGCAGTATTTT.

This clonotype was counted many times. At one of its ends the junction is not consistent with the germline gene, which may arise from a read error. This sequence joins TRBV29-1 and TRBJ2-2, with 7 bases aligning to TRBD1. Per the germline V gene, CDR1 is SQVTM and CDR2 is ANQGSEA. CDR3 length: 13 residues. This chain's CDR3 is CSVEGQDTGELFF. The DNA of the CDR3 is TGCAGCGTGGAAGGACAGGACACCGGGGAGCTGTTTTTT.

This clonotype turned up a few times. The rearrangement uses TRBV29-1 and TRBJ2-7; 7 bases line up with TRBD1. This CDR3 is 12 amino acids long. V shed 7 bases and J 3 bases; nucleotides not matched to a gene: 6. The germline V gene has CDR1 SQVTM and CDR2 ANQGSEA. This chain's CDR3 is CSAGQSDYEQYF. CDR3 coding DNA: TGCAGCGCGGGACAGTCGGACTACGAGCAGTACTTC.

This chain links TRBV4-1 with TRBJ1-1; D remains unclear. The CDR3 totals 14 residues. Germline CDR1 and CDR2: MGHRA and YSYEKL. V gave up 1 base and J gave up 2 bases, with 8 bases separating them. The CDR3: CASSQVSSNTEAFF. The CDR3 nucleotides read TGCGCCAGCAGCCAAGTTTCGTCCAACACTGAAGCTTTCTTT.

This clonotype showed up just a few times. The chain combines TRBV4-3 with TRBJ2-2; D is possibly TRBD1 or TRBD2 (5 bases each). V lost 0 bases to trimming and J lost 4 bases, with 9 bases between them. The CDR3 contains 15 residues. Germline loops: CDR1 LGHNA, CDR2 YSLEER. CDR3 loop: CASSQDRDPTGELFF. CDR3 bases: TGCGCCAGCAGCCAAGACCGGGACCCCACCGGGGAGCTGTTTTTT.

This rearrangement joins TRBV7-9 to TRBJ1-5, with 9 nucleotides matching TRBD1. The CDR3 extends over 15 amino acids. V shed 5 bases, J shed 3 bases, and the junction held 5 bases outside the gene matches. In germline, CDR1 is SEHNR, CDR2 FQNEAQ (reference sequence). The CDR3 nucleotides read TGTGCCAGCAGCCGGACAGGGGAACTCAATCAGCCCCAGCATTTT. This sequence encodes CASSRTGELNQPQHF.

The V call is TRBV9, the J call TRBJ2-3, with 7 bases identical to TRBD2. The V and J ends lost 4 bases and 8 bases, in that order; junction bases with no gene match: 13. The CDR3 has 15 amino acids. Germline CDR1 is SGDLS and CDR2 is YYNGEE. The CDR3 region has the DNA TGTGCCAGCAGCCCCTGGACTAGGAACGGGGGTACGCAGTATTTT. Protein product: CASSPWTRNGGTQYF.

The CDR3 here is CASSSGLAGGPGETQYF. CDR3 coding DNA: TGTGCCAGCAGCTCCGGACTAGCGGGGGGGCCAGGAGAGACCCAGTACTTC. The V call is TRBV7-2, the J call TRBJ2-5; the match to TRBD2 covers 15 bases. This CDR3 is built from 17 residues. Germline V gives CDR1 SGHTA, CDR2 FQGNSA. V trimming: 4 bases; J trimming: 4 bases; junction bases outside the gene matches: 7.

The V and J genes are TRBV7-9 and TRBJ1-1, with D possibly being TRBD1 (5 bases). Germline assignment: CDR1 SEHNR and CDR2 FQNEAQ (reference sequence). The CDR3 runs to 18 residues. Trimming pared 0 bases from V and 5 bases from J, leaving 22 bases between. CDR3 protein: CASSLARGIGGPGTEAFF. For the CDR3, the DNA is TGTGCCAGCAGCTTAGCTCGAGGTATTGGGGGTCCGGGAACTGAAGCTTTCTTT.

This clonotype showed up just a few times. The chain has TRBV12-3 or TRBV12-4 and TRBJ2-4; weak D call: TRBD1 (5 bases). This CDR3 comprises 12 residues. The V and J ends lost 2 bases and 6 bases respectively, with 5 bases between them. CDR3 DNA: TGTGCCAGCAGTTTAAGGGGAAACATTCAGTACTTC. Residues: CASSLRGNIQYF.

The chain links TRBV9 to TRBJ2-3, with D possibly matching TRBD1 (6 bases). Germline lookup yields CDR1 SGDLS and CDR2 YYNGEE. CDR3 length: 15 residues. Trimming took off 3 bases at V and 0 bases at J, with 11 bases between the two ends. The CDR3 sequence is CASSAEGDSTDTQYF. The CDR3 nucleotides read TGTGCCAGCAGCGCTGAGGGGGATAGCACAGATACGCAGTATTTT.

V usage is TRBV4-1 and J usage is TRBJ2-7; D gene uncertain. This CDR3 comprises 13 residues. CDR1 is MGHRA, CDR2 YSYEKL, per germline. V shed 0 bases and J shed 2 bases, with 5 bases lying between them. The CDR3 is CASSQELAYEQYF. The CDR3 bases are TGCGCCAGCAGCCAAGAGCTGGCCTACGAGCAGTACTTC.

This rearrangement joins TRBV29-1 to TRBJ2-5; unclear D gene. The germline CDR1 and CDR2 sequences are SQVTM and ANQGSEA. V lost 4 bases to trimming and J lost 4 bases, with 7 bases between them. The CDR3 is 11 residues long. The CDR3 coding sequence is TGCAGCGTTGTAAGATCAGAGACCCAGTACTTC. Translated, it gives CSVVRSETQYF.